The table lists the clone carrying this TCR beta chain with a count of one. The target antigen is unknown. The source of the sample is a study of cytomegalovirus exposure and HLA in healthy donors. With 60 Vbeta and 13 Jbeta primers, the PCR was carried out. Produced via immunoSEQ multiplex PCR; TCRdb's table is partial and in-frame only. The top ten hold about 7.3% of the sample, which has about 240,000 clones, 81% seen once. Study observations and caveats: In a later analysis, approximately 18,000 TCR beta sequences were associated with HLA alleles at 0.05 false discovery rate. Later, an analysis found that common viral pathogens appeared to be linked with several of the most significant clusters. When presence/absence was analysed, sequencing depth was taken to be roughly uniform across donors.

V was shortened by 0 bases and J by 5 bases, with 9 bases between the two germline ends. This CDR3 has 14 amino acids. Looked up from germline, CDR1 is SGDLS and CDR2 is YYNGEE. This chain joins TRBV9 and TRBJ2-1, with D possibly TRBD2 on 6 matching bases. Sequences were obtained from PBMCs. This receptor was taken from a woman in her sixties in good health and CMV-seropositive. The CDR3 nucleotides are TGTGCCAGCAGCGTAGTGGGCGGGAACAATGAGCAGTTCTTC. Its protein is CASSVVGGNNEQFF.